The T cell receptor beta chain under discussion was sequenced for a study of cytomegalovirus exposure and HLA in healthy donors. The study's findings and limits: One variant, a missense change in DCLRE1C, was linked in a later analysis to TCR beta V- and J-gene trimming.

Primers: 60 Vbeta forward and 13 Jbeta reverse. Some clones are missing from TCRdb's copy, which holds only in-frame ones; the method was immunoSEQ multiplex PCR. The sample totals around 140,000 clones; its top ten clones hold more than 1.5%. The V gene lost 0 bases and the J gene lost 8 bases, with 4 bases spanning the gap. Germline assignment: CDR1 GTSNPN and CDR2 SVGIG (reference sequence). This CDR3 is 11 amino acids long. Comment on this clone: Antigen specificity is unknown.

The origin of this receptor is a woman aged 40-49 years in good health and CMV-seropositive. The sequencing input was PBMCs. This chain joins TRBV30 and TRBJ1-4, with unresolved D. DNA for the CDR3: TGTGCCTGGAGTGTGCAGGAAAAACTGTTTTTT. It encodes CAWSVQEKLFF.